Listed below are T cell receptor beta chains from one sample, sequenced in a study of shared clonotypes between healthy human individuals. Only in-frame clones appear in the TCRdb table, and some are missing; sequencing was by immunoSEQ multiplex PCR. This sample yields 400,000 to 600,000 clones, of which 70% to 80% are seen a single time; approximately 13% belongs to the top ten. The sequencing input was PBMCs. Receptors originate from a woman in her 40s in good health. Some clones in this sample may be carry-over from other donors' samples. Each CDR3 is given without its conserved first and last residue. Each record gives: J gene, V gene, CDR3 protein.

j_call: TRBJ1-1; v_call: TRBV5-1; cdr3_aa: ASTEDINTEAF
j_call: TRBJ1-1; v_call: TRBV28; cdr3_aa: ASSLRQADSEAF
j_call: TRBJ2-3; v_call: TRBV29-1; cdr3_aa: SVVSSTAGDTQY
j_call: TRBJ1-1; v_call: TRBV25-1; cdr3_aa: ASSDRVGTEAF
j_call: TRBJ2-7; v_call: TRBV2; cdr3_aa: ASSELSLAGGGEQY
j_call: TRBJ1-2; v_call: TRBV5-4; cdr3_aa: ASSPGRLTDGYT
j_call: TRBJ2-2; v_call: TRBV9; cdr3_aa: ASSEFGTHTGELF
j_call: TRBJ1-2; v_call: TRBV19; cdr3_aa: ASSPPWGGSQAFGYGYT
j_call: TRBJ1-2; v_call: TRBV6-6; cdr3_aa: ASSRRQGQEGYT
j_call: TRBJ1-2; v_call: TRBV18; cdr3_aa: ASSPLGAGYT
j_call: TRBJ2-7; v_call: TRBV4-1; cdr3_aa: ASSQDRSSGYEQY
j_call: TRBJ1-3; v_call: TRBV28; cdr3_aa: ASWGGVASGNTIY
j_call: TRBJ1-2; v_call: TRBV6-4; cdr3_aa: ASSVGGYGYT
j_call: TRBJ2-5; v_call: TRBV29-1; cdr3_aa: SVEEYRQETQY
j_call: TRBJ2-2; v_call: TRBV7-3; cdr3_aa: ASSALQGAGTGELF
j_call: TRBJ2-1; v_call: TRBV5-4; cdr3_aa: ASSLRLADNEQF
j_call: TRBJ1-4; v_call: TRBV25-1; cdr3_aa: ASMGTGDEKLF
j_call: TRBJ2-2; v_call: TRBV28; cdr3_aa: ASSLDSWGTGELF
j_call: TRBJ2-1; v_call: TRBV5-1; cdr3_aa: ASSWTSRNEQF
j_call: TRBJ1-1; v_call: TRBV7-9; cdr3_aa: ASSLNSLNTEAF
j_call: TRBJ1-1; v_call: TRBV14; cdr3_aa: ASSQDGQGRRAEAF
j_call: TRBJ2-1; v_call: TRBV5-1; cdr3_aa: ASSFGGQELYNEQF
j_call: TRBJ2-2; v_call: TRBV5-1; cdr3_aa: ASGILGLGAGELF
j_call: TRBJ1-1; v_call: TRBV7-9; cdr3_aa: ASNGEGGEAF
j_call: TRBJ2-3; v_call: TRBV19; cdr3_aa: ASSFTFLGTGTDTQY
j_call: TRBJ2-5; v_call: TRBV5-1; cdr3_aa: ASSLAPTGVETQY
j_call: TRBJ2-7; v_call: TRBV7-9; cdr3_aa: ASSLGTRAGYEQY
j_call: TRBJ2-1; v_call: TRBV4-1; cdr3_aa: ASSQRTGSSYNEQF
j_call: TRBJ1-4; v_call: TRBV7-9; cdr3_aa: ASSPRYEERANEKLF
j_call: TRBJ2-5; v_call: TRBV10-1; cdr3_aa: ASSEAAPTGDETQY
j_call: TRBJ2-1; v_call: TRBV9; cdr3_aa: ASSPYAAGEQF
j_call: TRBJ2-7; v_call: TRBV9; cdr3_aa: ASSVGGSLSEQY
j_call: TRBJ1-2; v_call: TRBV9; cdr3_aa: ASSPDRNYGYT
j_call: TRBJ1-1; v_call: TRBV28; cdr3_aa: ASSLAAGGAF
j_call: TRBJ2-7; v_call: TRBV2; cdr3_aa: ASSLDRGSYEQY
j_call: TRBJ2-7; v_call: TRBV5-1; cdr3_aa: ASSVTGDLSYEQY
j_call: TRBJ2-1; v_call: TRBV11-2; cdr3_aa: ASSLGNEQF
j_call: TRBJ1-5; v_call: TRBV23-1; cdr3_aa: ASSQGLRWGNQPQH
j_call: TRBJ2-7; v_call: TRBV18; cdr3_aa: ASSEGLAELSYEQY
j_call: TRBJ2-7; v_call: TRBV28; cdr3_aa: ASSPIRAAHEQY
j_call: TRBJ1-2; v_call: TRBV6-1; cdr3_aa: ASSEAFFGLNYGYT
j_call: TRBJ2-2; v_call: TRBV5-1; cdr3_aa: ASSFSPRGAGTGELF
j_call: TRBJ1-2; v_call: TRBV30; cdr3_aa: AWSISENYGYT
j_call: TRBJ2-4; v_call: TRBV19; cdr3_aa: ASSIPRQGTSIQY
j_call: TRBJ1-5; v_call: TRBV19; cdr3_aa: ASSHRRQFSSNQPQH
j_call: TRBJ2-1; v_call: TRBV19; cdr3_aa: ASSIDRSKEQF
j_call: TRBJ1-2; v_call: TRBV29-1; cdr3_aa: SVGGRTGGDYGYT
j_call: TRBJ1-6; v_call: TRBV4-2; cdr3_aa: ASSQSMGHTPLH
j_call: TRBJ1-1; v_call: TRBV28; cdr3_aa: ASSTRTGSLTEAF
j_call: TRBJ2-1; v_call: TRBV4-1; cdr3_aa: ASSRTSGDYNEQF
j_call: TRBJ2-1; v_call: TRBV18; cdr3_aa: ASSQGGLAGGLNEQF
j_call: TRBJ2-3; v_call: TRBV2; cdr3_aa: ASSEQGDTQY
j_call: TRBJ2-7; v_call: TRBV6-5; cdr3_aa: ASSFGISYEQY
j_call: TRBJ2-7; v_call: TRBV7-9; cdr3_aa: ASSSPPSGGSLDEQY
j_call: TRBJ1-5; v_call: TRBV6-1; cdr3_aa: ASVQGLGGPQH